This TCR beta chain was obtained from a study of regulatory T cells in long-lasting Graves disease (dated by TCRdb to 2020 to 2022). Concerning the study at large: Patients with newly diagnosed Graves' disease had been on antithyroid drugs for under 3 months. Peripheral blood TCR sequencing and RNA sequencing compared persistent Graves' disease patients with newly diagnosed Graves' disease patients. The study was registered as a clinical trial and conducted in China. A total of around 35 samples underwent TCR sequencing, from about 13 patients with persistent Graves' disease and some 20 patients with newly diagnosed Graves' disease. What the study reported, not specific to this receptor: Persistent disease showed preferential use of TRBV28, TRBJ1-2 and TRBJ2-5, whereas newly diagnosed disease favored TRBV20-1 and TRBJ2-1. Compared with newly diagnosed patients, persistent Graves' disease patients had lower TCR Shannon entropy and fewer highly expanded clones, which suggests clonal expansion. The authors noted that the small sample size was a limitation that may lower accuracy. Sequencing and analysis were limited to the TCR beta chain. More public clonotypes were shared among persistent patients (roughly 2,700) than among newly diagnosed patients (approximately 930). Because the primary lesion, thyroid tissue, could not be accessed, the study looked at peripheral blood alone.

Library construction relied on multiplex PCR. Sequencing used an Illumina HiSeq 4000. TCR beta libraries were built with iRepertoire HTBI primers and Arm-PCR amplification of CDR3 regions. Before sequencing, the PCR products underwent gel purification. Per the source publication's procedure: A total of 62 TRBV and some 15 TRBJ segments were identified across samples and were used for gene usage analysis of CDR3 amino acid clonotypes. COPE and FqMerger were used to merge the filtered high-quality paired reads into contigs. BLAST was used to align contigs to IMGT TRBV, TRBD and TRBJ reference genes, and CDR3 was defined according to IMGT. Highly expanded clones were defined as clonotypes with a frequency above 0.1%. Shannon entropy was used to measure repertoire diversity, and the Gini coefficient was used to measure V-J evenness. A clonotype found in more than one individual was treated as public. TCRdb trimmed public reads at Q25 via fastp, called clones via MiXCR and kept in-frame beta chains. Each CDR3 protein gets just one entry, which takes the most common genes and DNA from the rows behind it. The V and J calls, along with clone size, are taken from TCRdb and not from the paper's own processing. The sample yields some 200,000 distinct CDR3 sequences; approximately 18% were counted once. The top ten constitute 10% to 15% of the sample.

The label giving this sample's time point can be read as: newly diagnosed GD, antithyroid drugs for less than 3 months. For both TCR sequencing and RNA sequencing, RNA was extracted from PBMCs in TRIzol. The diagnosis of Graves' disease was made according to American Thyroid Association guidelines. Patients for the study were recruited at an endocrinology department in Xi'an, China. Each patient gave approximately 10 milliliters of peripheral blood, collected in an EDTA anticoagulant tube. Ficoll Paque Plus density gradient separation was used to isolate PBMCs, and no further T cell sorting was performed. An Agilent 2100 Bioanalyzer and agarose gel were used to check RNA quality, while a NanoDrop 2000 measured RNA concentration. The CDR3 numbers 13 residues from cysteine through phenylalanine. Kept here is only the CDR3 DNA, which spans 39 bases and is read in frame from base 1. Trimming leaves V shorter by 2 bases and J shorter by 4 bases, with the junction holding 0 bases beyond the gene matches. CDR1 is given as MNHNS and CDR2 as SASEGT, both from the germline V gene.

This clonotype has a count of ten or more. This clone's antigen is unknown. No much larger clone is present one base from it, and per-base qualities are unavailable. These data are also associated with another study on T cells in Graves' hyperthyroidism and ophthalmopathy. According to the second study: Stable Graves' hyperthyroidism was defined as the absence of progression to ophthalmopathy over 18 months of follow-up. Hyperthyroidism patients were newly diagnosed, with disease duration under 2 months, and aged 18 to 65 years. Any patient with an uncontrolled infection, another autoimmune disease, pregnancy or lactation was excluded. Diagnoses relied on clinical symptoms, serum thyroxine and TRAb, thyroid ultrasound and orbital computed tomography. The first round of RT-PCR for the TCR CDR3 was performed with the HTBI primer set and the Qiagen OneStep RT-PCR kit. Most expanded thyroid clonotypes (frequency above 0.001) were also found in blood, which suggests that blood repertoires may mirror thyroid immune responses. In cross-validation, a model built on a 13 V-J signature told ophthalmopathy apart from stable hyperthyroidism with approximately 90% sensitivity and roughly 81% specificity, and in testing the same model reached 80%/75%. During validation, the model predicted progression to ophthalmopathy a median of roughly six months ahead of onset, with more than 55% sensitivity and about 72% specificity. To identify TCR V-J signatures that set the groups apart, the researchers used a discovery cohort of 90 to 100 patients, made up of around 40 with Graves' ophthalmopathy and 57 with stable Graves' hyperthyroidism. Prospective prediction of ophthalmopathy was tested in an independent validation cohort consisting of under 20 hyperthyroidism patients and approximately 16 patients who later progressed to ophthalmopathy. For training and testing, the 80 to 100 patients in the discovery cohort were randomly divided in a 7:3 ratio. In six Graves' hyperthyroidism patients, the study also compared T-cell repertoires from thyroid tissue with T-cell repertoires from blood. After blood sampling, hyperthyroidism patients were treated with methimazole at a starting dose of 30 mg daily, and ophthalmopathy patients were treated with high-dose intravenous methylprednisolone. Libraries were constructed in a second round of multiplex PCR, after which size selection and purification were performed. Sequencing of the libraries was done on an Illumina HiSeq2000 using paired-end 100 bp reads. Raw data were processed with SOAPnuke, discarding reads with adapters, uncalled bases, mean Phred below 15, or no exact constant-primer or identifier match. COPE v1.2.5 was used to merge high-quality paired reads, and clonotypes were defined as unique nucleotide sequences. MiTCR v1.1 was used to align the clonotypes against IMGT TRBV, TRBD and TRBJ reference segments. Analysis was restricted to V-J combinations with a frequency above 0.0001, which covered just over 98% of repertoires. The TCS score was defined as the ratio of F50 (clonal expansion) to E x V (chaos), calculated using BLOSUM62-based TCRdist between CDR3 peptides within each V-J. Welch's t-statistics and random forest reduced roughly 530 V-J features to 13, which were used in a naive Bayes classifier (R e1071). No statistical method was used to set the sample size in advance, and investigators knew the group allocation. The paper reports TCR Vbeta CDR3 sequencing of about 140 peripheral blood samples: 43 ophthalmopathy, under 80 hyperthyroidism and approximately 17 progressor patients.

Recombination connected TRBV6-1 to TRBJ2-3; 7 junctional bases match TRBD1. The clonotype comes from a woman aged 25 to 39 with Graves disease. Donor details come from another sample of the same person, matched by shared clones. The material sequenced was peripheral blood mononuclear cells (PBMCs), taken at new diagnosis, from a patient treated with antithyroid drugs. The DNA sequence is given as TGTGCCAGCAGTGAACAGGGGGCAGATACGCAGTATTTT. Its coded protein is CASSEQGADTQYF.